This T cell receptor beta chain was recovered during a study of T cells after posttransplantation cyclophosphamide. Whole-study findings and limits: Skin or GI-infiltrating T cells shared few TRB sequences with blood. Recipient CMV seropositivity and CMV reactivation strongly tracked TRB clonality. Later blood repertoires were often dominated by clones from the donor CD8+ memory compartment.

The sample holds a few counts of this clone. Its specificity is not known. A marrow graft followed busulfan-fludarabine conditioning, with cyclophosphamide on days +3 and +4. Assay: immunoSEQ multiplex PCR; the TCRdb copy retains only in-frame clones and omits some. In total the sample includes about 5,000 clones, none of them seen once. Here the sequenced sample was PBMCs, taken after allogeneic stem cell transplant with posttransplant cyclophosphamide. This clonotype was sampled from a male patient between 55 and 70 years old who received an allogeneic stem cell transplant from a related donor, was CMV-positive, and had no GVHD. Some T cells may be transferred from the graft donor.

The CDR3 DNA reads as TGTGCCACCAGCAGAGATAGAACAGGGAACACTGAAGCTTTCTTT. It encodes CATSRDRTGNTEAFF. The chain recombines TRBV15 with TRBJ1-1; tentatively, D is TRBD1 (5 bases). The V and J ends lost 0 bases and 1 base respectively, with 9 bases between them. The CDR3 covers 15 residues. The V gene's germline CDR1 is LNHNV and CDR2 YYDKDF (reference sequence).